Reported below is one T cell receptor (beta chain). Its antigen is unknown. This specimen belongs to a study of T cells in Graves' hyperthyroidism and ophthalmopathy. Study context: At initial diagnosis, before any treatment had begun, peripheral blood was obtained. Findings and caveats of the study: Ophthalmopathy was model-predicted a median roughly six months pre-onset. Also found in blood were most expanded thyroid clonotypes above 0.001.

The CDR3 contains 15 residues. The germline V gene encodes CDR1 LNHDA and CDR2 SQIVND (reference sequence). The V gene lost 3 bases and the J gene lost 0 bases, with 9 bases spanning the gap. Amplification of TCR beta CDR3 regions used RNA as the template. RT-PCR in the first round (using the HTBI primer set) targeted the TCR CDR3. TCRdb passed the multiplex PCR reads through MiXCR, listing each CDR3 protein once. The sample yields roughly 160,000 distinct CDR3 sequences, about 9.4% seen once. The study excluded patients with uncontrolled infection, other autoimmune disease, pregnancy or lactation. This chain connects TRBV19 to TRBJ2-1; possible D gene TRBD2, 5 bases. This receptor was identified in a woman younger than 35 with Graves' hyperthyroidism that later progressed to Graves' ophthalmopathy. Sequenced sample: blood. The CDR3 loop is CASSILRGSYNEQFF. The CDR3, as DNA: TGTGCCAGTAGTATCCTCCGGGGCTCCTACAATGAGCAGTTCTTC.